This TCR beta chain was obtained from a study of CD4 T cells in relation to SARS-CoV-2 and coronaviruses. Background on the study: Controls used an HIV-1 Nef peptide pool or no peptide. The study's findings and limits: About 65% of donors had memory CD4+ clonotypes crossrecognizing SARS-CoV-2 and common cold coronavirus spike.

A word on this clone: Its antigen remains unidentified. One junction end does not reproduce the germline sequence, and a read error may be involved.

CD4+ T cells from unexposed donors were obtained before the COVID-19 pandemic (2011-2018). CD4+ T cells were isolated from the cells after nine to eleven days of culture. As cell numbers allowed, unexposed-donor CD4+ T cells faced SARS-CoV-2 S/N and four cold-coronavirus spikes. Per the germline V gene, CDR1 is WNHNN and CDR2 is SYGVQD (reference sequence). The length of the CDR3 is 13 residues. Using immunoSEQ multiplex PCR, the repertoire was profiled, and TCRdb retains in-frame clones only, with some absent. Among about 26,000 clones, around 73% were seen once, and the ten largest hold around a fifth.

The sequence derives from a human donor in good health. The sequencing sample was made of CD4+ T cells from PBMCs, cultured in vitro. V is TRBV10-1 and J is TRBJ2-2; weak D call: TRBD2 (5 bases). The CDR3 protein is CASSELQHRGAVF. The DNA of the CDR3 is TGCGCCAGCAGTGAGTTACAACACCGGGGAGCTGTTTTT.